Listed here are 9 T cell receptor beta chains from one sample, sequenced in a study of human T cells and chemical hapten exposure. MiXCR was run by TCRdb on the RACE reads, yielding one entry per CDR3 protein. The table lists some 80,000 distinct CDR3 sequences, roughly a tenth of them singletons. Regarding time point: patch test 2, 6 weeks after DPC sensitization. Noted treatment: therapeutic diphenylcyclopropenone sensitization with weekly scalp DPC. Sequencing used whole blood, obtained in connection with sensitization to the hapten diphenylcyclopropenone (DPC). The receptors here all came from a woman between 25 and 40 years old with alopecia areata. Some clones in this sample may be carry-over from other donors' samples.

This clonotype was recorded many times. V usage is TRBV6-2 or TRBV6-3 and J usage is TRBJ2-1, with a weak D call TRBD2 (6 bases). This CDR3 has 15 amino acids. V was shortened by 5 bases and J by 2 bases, with 13 bases between the two germline ends. The germline CDR1 and CDR2 sequences are MNHEY and SVGEGT. DNA of the CDR3: TGTGCCAGCAGTCGCCGGGACTGGGCCTACAATGAGCAGTTCTTC. It is translated as CASSRRDWAYNEQFF.

The sample holds many counts of this clonotype. This chain joins TRBV6-5 and TRBJ1-6; TRBD1 matches 7 bases. V shed 5 bases and J 8 bases; nucleotides not matched to a gene: 6. The CDR3 is 14 residues long. CDR1 and CDR2 (germline): MNHEY, SVGAGI. CDR3 in DNA: TGTGCCAGCAGTAGACAGGGTTTGGATTCACCCCTCCACTTT. Translated, it gives CASSRQGLDSPLHF.

This clonotype was seen repeatedly, ten times or more. The chain links TRBV28 to TRBJ1-5; 7 bases line up with TRBD1. CDR3 length: 17 amino acids. Germline-derived CDR1 and CDR2 are MDHEN and SYDVKM. Trimming took 3 bases from V and 5 from J; bases not matched to a gene: 13. CDR3 in DNA: TGTGCCAGCAGTTTGGGCGAGGGACAGAGGATATATCAGCCCCAGCATTTT. Translated, it gives CASSLGEGQRIYQPQHF.

This clonotype has at least ten counts. The V gene is TRBV20-1, the J gene TRBJ2-1, with 9 bases fitting TRBD2. The CDR3 is made up of 15 amino acids. The J segment lost 7 bases and the V segment lost 6 bases, leaving 13 bases of the junction unmatched. Germline-derived CDR1 and CDR2 are DFQATT and SNEGSKA (reference sequence). CDR3 region: CSAPRGGRAGNEQFF. For the CDR3, the DNA is TGCAGTGCCCCGCGGGGCGGGAGGGCCGGTAATGAGCAGTTCTTC.

This clonotype was observed many times. The rearrangement links TRBV6-2 or TRBV6-3 to TRBJ2-7; the match to TRBD1 covers 7 bases. CDR1 and CDR2 from the germline V gene are MNHEY and SVGEGT. V shed 5 bases and J 1 base; nucleotides not matched to a gene: 14. The CDR3 has 17 residues. DNA of the CDR3: TGTGCCAGCAGTCTCGCACAGAAGACAGGGAATTCCTACGAGCAGTACTTC. This sequence encodes CASSLAQKTGNSYEQYF.

This chain connects TRBV13 to TRBJ2-3; unclear D gene. Per the germline V gene, CDR1 is PRHDT and CDR2 is FYEKMQ (reference sequence). The CDR3 spans 13 residues. V was cut by 5 bases and J by 0 bases, with 6 bases left in between. The CDR3 spells CASSLRSTDTQYF. The CDR3, as DNA: TGTGCCAGCAGCCTCCGAAGCACAGATACGCAGTATTTT.

At least ten counts were recorded for this clonotype. The gene calls are TRBV6-6 and TRBJ2-1; 14 bases match TRBD2. Germline V gene sequence: CDR1 MNHNY, CDR2 SVGAGI (reference sequence). Losses at the gene ends were 5 bases for V and 3 bases for J; bases not matched to a gene: 24. This CDR3 spans 23 amino acids. CDR3 bases: TGTGCCAGCAGTAGCAGACTAGCGGGAGGGCCGGGAGTGAAAGTAGGGTTCTACAATGAGCAGTTCTTC. This codes for CASSSRLAGGPGVKVGFYNEQFF.

This clonotype has a count of ten or more. The chain employs TRBV6-2 or TRBV6-3 and TRBJ2-7, with TRBD1 as a possible D gene (6 bases). V shed 4 bases and J shed 2 bases, with 18 bases lying between them. CDR3 length: 16 amino acids. Germline V gene data show CDR1 as MNHEY and CDR2 as SVGEGT. This CDR3 reads CASSSPVTGFPYEQYF. CDR3 in DNA: TGTGCCAGCAGTTCACCCGTTACAGGGTTCCCCTACGAGCAGTACTTC.

In its sample, this clonotype was seen a few times. The genes are TRBV10-3 and TRBJ2-7, with TRBD1 matching 7 bases. Germline lookup yields CDR1 ENHRY and CDR2 SYGVKD. The ends lost 5 bases at V and 2 bases at J; junction bases unmatched: 9. CDR3 length equals 15 residues. The CDR3 DNA is TGTGCCATCAGTCCCGGACAGGCATCAACCTACGAGCAGTACTTC. Protein: CAISPGQASTYEQYF.